These 3 T cell receptor beta chains came from one sample sequenced in a study of regulatory T cells in long-lasting Graves disease. Time point in this sample: newly diagnosed GD, antithyroid drugs for less than 3 months. Making the TCR library involved RNA that had been extracted from PBMCs. In building TCR beta libraries, iRepertoire HTBI primers were used together with Arm-PCR of CDR3 regions. TCRdb re-called the multiplex PCR reads through MiXCR, storing one row per CDR3 protein. Among about 220,000 distinct CDR3 sequences listed, approximately 18% were seen once. This sample was also put to use in a study of T cells in Graves' hyperthyroidism and ophthalmopathy.

Sequenced here: peripheral blood mononuclear cells (PBMCs), sampled at new diagnosis, from a patient treated with antithyroid drugs. Receptor source: a woman in her twenties or thirties with Graves disease.

This clonotype showed up many times. V and J are TRBV3-1 and TRBJ2-3, with TRBD1 matching 10 bases. In germline, CDR1 is LGHDT, CDR2 YNNKEL (reference sequence). There are 15 residues in the CDR3. With V trimmed by 4 bases and J by 6 bases, 7 bases remained unmatched. CDR3 residues: CASSPRDRGRDTQYF. The DNA of the CDR3 is TGTGCCAGCAGCCCCCGGGACAGGGGTCGGGATACGCAGTATTTT.

This clonotype showed up just a few times. This chain uses TRBV19 with TRBJ2-2, with a weak D call TRBD2 (7 bases). Germline CDR1 and CDR2: LNHDA and SQIVND (reference sequence). The V end was cut by 4 bases, the J end by 4 bases, with 16 bases between. This CDR3 spans 16 amino acids. CDR3: CASSNSGAGVTGELFF. The CDR3 DNA follows: TGTGCCAGTAGTAACTCGGGGGCGGGGGTCACCGGGGAGCTGTTTTTT.

This clonotype showed up many times. J is TRBJ1-1 and V is TRBV19; 10 nucleotides agree with TRBD1. The germline V gene encodes CDR1 LNHDA and CDR2 SQIVND (reference sequence). V was clipped by 8 bases and J by 7 bases; unmatched bases: 16. This CDR3 spans 16 amino acids. CDR3 region: CASYIAWTGGMGEAFF. CDR3 DNA sequence: TGTGCCAGTTACATAGCCTGGACAGGGGGAATGGGTGAAGCTTTCTTT.